The source of this TCR beta chain is a study of blood T cell repertoires in COVID-19. The V end lost 2 bases, the J end lost 3 bases, and 17 bases lay between the germline ends. The CDR3 loop spans 16 amino acids. Germline V gene sequence: CDR1 KGHSH, CDR2 LQKENI. Sequenced by immunoSEQ multiplex PCR; TCRdb stores in-frame clones only, minus some. The table shows 95,000 to 100,000 clones, with less than 85% occurring only once. The rearrangement links TRBV18 to TRBJ2-7, with D possibly matching TRBD2 (5 bases). Material: peripheral blood. This TCR derives from a human donor in a cohort sampled during active COVID-19. CDR3 in amino acids: CASSPFVATTNYEQYF. The CDR3 DNA sequence: TGTGCCAGCTCACCATTTGTAGCGACCACCAACTACGAGCAGTACTTC.